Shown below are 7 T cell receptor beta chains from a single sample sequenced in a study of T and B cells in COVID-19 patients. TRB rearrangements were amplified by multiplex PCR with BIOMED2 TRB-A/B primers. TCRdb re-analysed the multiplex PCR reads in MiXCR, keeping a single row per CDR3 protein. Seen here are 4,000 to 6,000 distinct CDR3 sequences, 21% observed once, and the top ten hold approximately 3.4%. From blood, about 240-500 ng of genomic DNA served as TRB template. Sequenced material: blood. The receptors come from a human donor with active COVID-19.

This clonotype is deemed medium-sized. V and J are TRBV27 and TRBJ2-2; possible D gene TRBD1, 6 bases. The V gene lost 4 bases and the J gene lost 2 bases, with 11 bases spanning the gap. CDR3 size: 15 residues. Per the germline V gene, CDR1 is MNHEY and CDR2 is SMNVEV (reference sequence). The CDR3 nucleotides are TGTGCCAGCAGTTGGACAGCCTCAAACACCGGGGAGCTGTTTTTT. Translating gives CASSWTASNTGELFF.

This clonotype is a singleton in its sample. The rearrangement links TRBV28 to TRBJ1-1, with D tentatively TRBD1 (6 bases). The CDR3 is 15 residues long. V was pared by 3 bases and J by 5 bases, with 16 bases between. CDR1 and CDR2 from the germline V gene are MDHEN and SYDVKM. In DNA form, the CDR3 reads TGTGCCAGCAGTTTGGGGGCTTTTATCTCTACTGAAGCTTTCTTT. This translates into CASSLGAFISTEAFF.

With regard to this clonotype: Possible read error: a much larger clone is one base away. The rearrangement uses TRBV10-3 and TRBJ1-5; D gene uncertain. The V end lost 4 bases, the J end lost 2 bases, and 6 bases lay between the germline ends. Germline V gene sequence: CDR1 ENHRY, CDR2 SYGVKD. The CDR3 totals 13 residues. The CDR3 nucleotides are TGTGCCATCAGTGCTAACTGCAATCAGCCCCAGCATTTT. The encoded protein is CAISANCNQPQHF.

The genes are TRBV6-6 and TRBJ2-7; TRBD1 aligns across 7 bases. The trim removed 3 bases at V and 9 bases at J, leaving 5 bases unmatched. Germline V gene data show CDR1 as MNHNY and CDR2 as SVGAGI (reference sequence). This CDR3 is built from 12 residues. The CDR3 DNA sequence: TGTGCCAGCAGTTATAGGGGGCGCGGGCAGTACTTC. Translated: CASSYRGRGQYF.

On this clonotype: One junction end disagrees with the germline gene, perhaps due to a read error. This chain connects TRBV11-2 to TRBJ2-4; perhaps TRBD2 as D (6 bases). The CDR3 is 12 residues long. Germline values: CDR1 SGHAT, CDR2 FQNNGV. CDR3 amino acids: CASSLDRTPGDF. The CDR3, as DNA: TGTGCCAGCAGCTTAGATCGGACACCGGGGGACTTC.

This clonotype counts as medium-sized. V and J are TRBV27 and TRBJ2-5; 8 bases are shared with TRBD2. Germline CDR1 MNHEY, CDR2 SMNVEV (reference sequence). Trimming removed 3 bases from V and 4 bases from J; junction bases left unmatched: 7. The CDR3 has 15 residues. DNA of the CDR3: TGTGCCAGCAGTTTGATCAGCGGGAGTGGAGAGACCCAGTACTTC. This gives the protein CASSLISGSGETQYF.

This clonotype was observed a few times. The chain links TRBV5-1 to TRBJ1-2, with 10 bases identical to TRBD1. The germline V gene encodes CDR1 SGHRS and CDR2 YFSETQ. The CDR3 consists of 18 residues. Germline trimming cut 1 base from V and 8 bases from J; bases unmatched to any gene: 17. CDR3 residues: CASSLWVSTGTGDLGYTF. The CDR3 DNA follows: TGCGCCAGCAGCTTGTGGGTTTCTACCGGGACAGGGGATTTGGGCTACACCTTC. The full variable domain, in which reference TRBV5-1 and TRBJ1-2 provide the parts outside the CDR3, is KAGVTQTPRYLIKTRGQQVTLSCSPISGHRSVSWYQQTPGQGLQFLFEYFSETQRNKGNFPGRFSGRQFSNSRSEMNVSTLELGDSALYLCASSLWVSTGTGDLGYTFGSGTRLTVV.